Listed below are T cell receptor beta chains from one sample, sequenced in a study of T cells after posttransplantation cyclophosphamide. Assay used: immunoSEQ multiplex PCR; TCRdb lists only in-frame clones, some missing. Here the sample spans more than 9,000 clones, more than 75% being singletons. Source: CD4+ T cells sorted from PBMCs, taken after allogeneic stem cell transplant with posttransplant cyclophosphamide. Receptor source: a male patient aged 25 to 39 who received an allogeneic stem cell transplant from a related donor, was CMV-positive, and had acute GVHD only. Some T cells may possibly be graft donor cells. Both conserved end residues are part of each CDR3. D genes are given only for firm matches.

v_call	d_call	j_call	cdr3_aa
TRBV10-3	-	TRBJ1-1	CAISESYRTEAFF
TRBV7-2	TRBD1	TRBJ2-2	CASSGRQGTSGELFF
TRBV27	-	TRBJ1-1	CASSFSGGMGTEAFF
TRBV7-2	TRBD1	TRBJ1-2	CASSWRQGGYGYTF
TRBV7-8	-	TRBJ1-5	CASRTGTWDSNQPQHF
TRBV5-4	-	TRBJ2-3	CASSPPTNTDTQYF
TRBV4-2	-	TRBJ1-4	CASSQEGDSEKLFF
TRBV2	-	TRBJ1-5	CASSDKTTSQPQHF
TRBV29-1	-	TRBJ2-6	CSVVGAASSGANVLTF
TRBV9	-	TRBJ1-6	CASSEGAGEEPNSPLHF
TRBV30	TRBD1	TRBJ2-3	CAWSRGTGGITDTQYF
TRBV6-5	-	TRBJ2-1	CASSYSRVNEQFF
TRBV30	-	TRBJ2-2	CAWRLANTGELFF
TRBV5-6	TRBD1	TRBJ1-4	CASSLGRGTGGEKLFF
TRBV5-4	TRBD1	TRBJ1-1	CASSLEGQGASTEAFF
TRBV27	-	TRBJ1-1	CASSSRAGPNTEAFF
TRBV29-1	-	TRBJ1-3	CSVEDGGLHTIYF
TRBV30	-	TRBJ1-4	CAWTTSPNEKLFF
TRBV28	TRBD2	TRBJ2-3	CAIESGGAGDTQYF
TRBV7-2	TRBD1	TRBJ2-7	CASSLVMGQGNYEQYF
TRBV7-2	TRBD1	TRBJ1-5	CASSLALPGQSNQPQHF
TRBV5-1	TRBD1	TRBJ2-5	CASRPTGIQETQYF
TRBV5-1	TRBD1	TRBJ1-2	CASSLSAGGNYGYTF